This T cell receptor beta chain was sequenced for a study of a mutant IDH1 vaccine in newly diagnosed glioma. Background on the study: In some groups vaccination began 4-6 weeks post-radiotherapy; others received it with temozolomide.

Germline assignment: CDR1 SNHLY and CDR2 FYNNEI. Trimming took off 2 bases at V and 4 bases at J, with 8 bases between the two ends. The CDR3 covers 14 residues. The time point is: week 23, last vaccination. With topical imiquimod, each dose of the vaccine consisted of 300 ug of mutant IDH1 20-mer peptide. As to this clone: Its matching antigen is unknown.

Study-level findings and limits: Any relationship between pseudoprogression and changes in top peripheral T cell clonotypes seemed absent. Immune responses induced by vaccination arose in approximately 92% of the patients.

Produced via immunoSEQ multiplex PCR; TCRdb's table is partial and in-frame only. The sample has tens of thousands of clones; roughly 80% are singletons. This specimen was PBMCs, taken from a glioma patient whose treatment included an IDH1 peptide vaccine. The rearrangement uses TRBV2 and TRBJ1-4; D not certain. The receptor's source is a man aged 50 to 59 with glioma. CDR3 coding DNA: TGTGCCAGCAGTGAATCACAGTATAATGAAAAACTGTTTTTT. This codes for CASSESQYNEKLFF. Filled out from reference TRBV2 and TRBJ1-4, the complete variable domain reads EPEVTQTPSHQVTQMGQEVILRCVPISNHLYFYWYRQILGQKVEFLVSFYNNEISEKSEIFDDQFSVERPDGSNFTLKIRSTKLEDSAMYFCASSESQYNEKLFFGSGTQLSVL.